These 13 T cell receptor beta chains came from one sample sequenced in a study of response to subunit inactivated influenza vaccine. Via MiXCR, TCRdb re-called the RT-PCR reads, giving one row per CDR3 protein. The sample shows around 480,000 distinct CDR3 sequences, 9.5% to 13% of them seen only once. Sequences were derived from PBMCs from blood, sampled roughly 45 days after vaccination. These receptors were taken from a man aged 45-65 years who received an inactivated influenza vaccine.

CDR3 amino acids: CASTTGNTEAFF. Written as DNA, the CDR3 is TGTGCCAGCACAACAGGAAACACTGAAGCTTTCTTT. This chain links TRBV6-1 with TRBJ1-1; TRBD1 might be the D (5 bases). V gave up 7 bases and J gave up 2 bases, with 8 bases separating them. The germline V gene has CDR1 MNHNS and CDR2 SASEGT. The length of the CDR3 is 12 residues.

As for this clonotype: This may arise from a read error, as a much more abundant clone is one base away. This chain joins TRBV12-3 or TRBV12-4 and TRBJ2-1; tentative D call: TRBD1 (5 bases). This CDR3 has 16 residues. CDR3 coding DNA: TGTGCCAGCAGTTTAGCCCCTTACAGGAACTACAAAGAGCAGTTCTTC. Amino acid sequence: CASSLAPYRNYKEQFF.

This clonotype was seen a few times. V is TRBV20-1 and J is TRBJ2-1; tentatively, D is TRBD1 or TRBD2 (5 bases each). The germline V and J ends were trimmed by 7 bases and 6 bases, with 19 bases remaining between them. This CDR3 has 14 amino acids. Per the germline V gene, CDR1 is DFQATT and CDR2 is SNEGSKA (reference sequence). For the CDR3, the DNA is TGCAGTGTTAACGAGGGTGGGACCGGCAATGAGCAGTTCTTC. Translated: CSVNEGGTGNEQFF.

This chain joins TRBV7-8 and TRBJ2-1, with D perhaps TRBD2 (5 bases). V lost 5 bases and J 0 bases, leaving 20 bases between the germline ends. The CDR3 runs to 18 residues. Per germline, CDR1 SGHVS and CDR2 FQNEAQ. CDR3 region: CASSEEARWESSYNEQFF. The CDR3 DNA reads TGTGCCAGCAGCGAAGAGGCTAGGTGGGAGAGCTCCTACAATGAGCAGTTCTTC.

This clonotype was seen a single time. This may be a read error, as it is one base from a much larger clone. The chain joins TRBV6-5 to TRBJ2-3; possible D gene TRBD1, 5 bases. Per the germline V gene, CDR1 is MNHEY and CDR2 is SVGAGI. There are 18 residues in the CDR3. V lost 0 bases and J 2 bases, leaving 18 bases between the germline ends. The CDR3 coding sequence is TGTGCCAGCAGTTACTCTTACAGGTGGCTATCACCCACAGATACGCAGTATTTT. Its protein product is CASSYSYRWLSPTDTQYF.

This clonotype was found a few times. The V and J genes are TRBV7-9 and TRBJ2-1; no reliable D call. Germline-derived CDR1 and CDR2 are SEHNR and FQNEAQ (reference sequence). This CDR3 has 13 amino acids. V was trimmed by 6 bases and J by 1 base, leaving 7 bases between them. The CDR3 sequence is CASREASYNEQFF. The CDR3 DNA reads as TGTGCCAGCAGGGAAGCATCCTACAATGAGCAGTTCTTC. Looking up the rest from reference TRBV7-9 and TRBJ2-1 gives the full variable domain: DTGVSQNPRHKITKRGQNVTFRCDPISEHNRLYWYRQTLGQGPEFLTYFQNEAQLEKSRLLSDRFSAERPKGSFSTLEIQRTEQGDSAMYLCASREASYNEQFFGPGTRLTVL.

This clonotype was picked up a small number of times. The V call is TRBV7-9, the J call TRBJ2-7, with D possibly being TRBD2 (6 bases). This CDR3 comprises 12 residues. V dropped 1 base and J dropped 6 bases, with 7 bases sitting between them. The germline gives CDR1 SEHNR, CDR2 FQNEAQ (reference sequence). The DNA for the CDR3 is TGTGCCAGCAGCTTAGGCGGGATCGAGCAGTACTTC. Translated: CASSLGGIEQYF.

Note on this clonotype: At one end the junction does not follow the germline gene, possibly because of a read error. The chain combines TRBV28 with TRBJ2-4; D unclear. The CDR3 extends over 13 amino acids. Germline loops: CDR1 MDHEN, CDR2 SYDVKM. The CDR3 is CASSLLDALPRDF. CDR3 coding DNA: TGTGCCAGCAGTTTATTGGACGCTCTACCCCGTGACTTC.

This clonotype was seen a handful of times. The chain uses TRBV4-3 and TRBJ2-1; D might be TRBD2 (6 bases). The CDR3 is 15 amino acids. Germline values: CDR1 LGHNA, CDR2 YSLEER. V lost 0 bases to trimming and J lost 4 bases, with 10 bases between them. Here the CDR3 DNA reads TGCGCCAGCAGCCAAGATGTGGGGACTTACAATGAGCAGTTCTTC. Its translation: CASSQDVGTYNEQFF.

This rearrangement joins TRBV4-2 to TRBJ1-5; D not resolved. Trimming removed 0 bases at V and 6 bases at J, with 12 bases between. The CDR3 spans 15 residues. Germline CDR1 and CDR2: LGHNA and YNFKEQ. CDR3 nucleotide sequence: TGTGCCAGCAGCCAAGAATTGCTTGCGAGTCAGCCCCAGCATTTT. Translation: CASSQELLASQPQHF.

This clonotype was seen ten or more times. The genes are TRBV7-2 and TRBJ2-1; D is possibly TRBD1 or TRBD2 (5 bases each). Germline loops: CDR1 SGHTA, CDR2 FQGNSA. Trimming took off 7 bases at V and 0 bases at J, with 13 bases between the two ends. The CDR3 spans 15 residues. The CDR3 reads CASTPGQSSYNEQFF. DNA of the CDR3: TGTGCCAGCACCCCGGGGCAGAGCTCCTACAATGAGCAGTTCTTC.

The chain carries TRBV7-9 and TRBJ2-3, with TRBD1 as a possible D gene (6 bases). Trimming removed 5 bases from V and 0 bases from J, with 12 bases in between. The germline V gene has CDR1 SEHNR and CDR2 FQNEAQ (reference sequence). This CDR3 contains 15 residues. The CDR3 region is CASSHPRGSTDTQYF. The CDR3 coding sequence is TGTGCCAGCAGCCACCCTAGGGGGAGCACAGATACGCAGTATTTT.

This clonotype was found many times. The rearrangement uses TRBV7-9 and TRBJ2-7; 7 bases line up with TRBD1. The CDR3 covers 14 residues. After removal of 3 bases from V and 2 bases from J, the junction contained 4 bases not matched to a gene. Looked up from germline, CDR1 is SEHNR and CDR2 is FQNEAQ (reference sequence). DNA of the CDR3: TGTGCCAGCAGCTTCCGGGACAGTACCTACGAGCAGTACTTC. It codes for CASSFRDSTYEQYF.